The clone carrying this T cell receptor (beta chain) was seen repeatedly, ten times or more. Its cognate antigen is unknown. The junction departs from germline at one end; a sequencing error may be responsible. The library targeted TCRbeta and was prepared with unique molecular identifiers. From the PCR reads, TCRdb called clonotypes with MiXCR, one entry per CDR3 protein. The sample lists around 78,000 distinct CDR3 sequences; around 14% were seen once. The data are from a study of T-cell reconstitution after alpha-beta-depleted transplantation in children. The germline gives CDR1 SGHTA, CDR2 FQGNSA. The CDR3 covers 14 residues. Study findings and constraints: Day-60 TCRbeta diversity that was high in some patients was derived from surviving recipient T cells and thymic progenitors. About two months after transplant, alpha-beta T cells reportedly came from several hundred expanded graft clones.

The rearrangement joins TRBV7-2 to TRBJ2-5; the match to TRBD2 covers 11 bases. This clonotype was sampled from a male patient aged 2-15 years who had a stem cell transplant for acute lymphoblastic leukemia, so the T cells may come from the graft donor. This sample comprised PBMCs, mostly from graft donor cells, obtained 180 days after TCRalphabeta/CD19-depleted stem cell transplant. The CDR3, as DNA: TGTGCCAGCAGCCGGACTAGCGGGCAAGAGACCCAGCACTTC. This sequence encodes CASSRTSGQETQHF. Looking up the rest from reference TRBV7-2 and TRBJ2-5 gives the full variable domain: GAGVSQSPSNKVTEKGKDVELRCDPISGHTALYWYRQSLGQGLEFLIYFQGNSAPDKSGLPSDRFSAERTGGSVSTLTIQRTQQEDSAVYLCASSRTSGQETQHFGPGTRLLVL.